Here is one T cell receptor beta chain with its context. This CDR3 has 13 residues. Trimming left V 2 bases short and J 1 base short, with 6 bases between. The germline V gene encodes CDR1 SGHKS and CDR2 YYEKEE (reference sequence). TCRdb called the RT-PCR reads again in MiXCR, with one record for every CDR3 protein. The sample lists about 680,000 distinct CDR3 sequences, 12% to 15% seen once, with about 3.6% in the top ten. The V call is TRBV5-5, the J call TRBJ1-1; D ambiguous. The sequence came from a female donor in good health, serving as a healthy control. The sequencing input was memory CD4+ T cells from blood. The CDR3 DNA reads as TGTGCCAGCAGCTTTTGGGGGAACACTGAAGCTTTCTTT. It specifies CASSFWGNTEAFF.